The source of this T cell receptor beta chain is a study of monozygotic twins with inflammatory bowel disease (dated 2019 in TCRdb). The study in broad terms: The complete study included roughly 30 monozygotic twin pairs: 19 IBD-discordant Danish pairs and nine German pairs, of which four were IBD-concordant and five were IBD-discordant. Disease-associated traits were sought mainly through comparisons between IBD patients and their genetically identical healthy co-twins within discordant pairs. Each individual had, on average, about 151 000 unique TCRalpha sequences and 181 000 unique TCRbeta sequences available for analysis.

Including cysteine and phenylalanine, the CDR3 has 13 amino acids. No DNA sequence is on record. The germline V gene (reference sequence) provides CDR1 DFQATT and CDR2 SNEGSKA. Points the paper makes about the study in general: No single strong signal or clonotype linked to IBD turned up in the results, so the idea that one exists was not supported. IBD patients shared fewer clonotypes with other individuals than healthy twins did, most markedly in patients showing signs of disease activity. Concordant and discordant twins showed no difference in repertoire similarity, possibly because of limited statistical power. Because patients received different immunosuppressive treatments, the repertoires may have picked up extra background noise and variability between individuals. IBD patients had lower TCRbeta repertoire diversity, measured by the inverse Simpson index, than their healthy co-twins. The analysis was unable to tell apart different T cell subtypes.

Comment on this clonotype: Its antigen is unknown.

The library was generated by 5' RACE. Each TCR library was prepared from 3,000 to 4,500 ng of total RNA. For each sample, cDNA synthesis with SMARTScribe reverse transcriptase was split into eight separate reactions. During cDNA synthesis, template switching introduced unique molecular identifiers that contained a 6-nucleotide sample barcode. TCRalpha and TCRbeta cDNA was amplified in two nested PCRs of 16 and 9 cycles, and bead purification was carried out after each PCR. Before amplification, the cDNA was treated with uracil DNA-glycosylase and purified using the QIAquick PCR purification kit. The second PCR added Illumina TruSeq-compatible adapters along with sample-specific barcodes. Library quality and concentration were assessed using TapeStation and Qubit, and about 5 ng of each library was pooled. Sequencing of pooled libraries was carried out on an Illumina HiSeq2500 single-index Rapid Run using 2 x 100 bp reads and custom sequencing primers. On the authors' methods: PCR and sequencing errors were corrected by UMI-based consensus assembly using MiGEC version 1.2.6. V(D)J alignment, clonotype assembly and CDR3 extraction were performed with MiXCR version 2.1.1. To normalise gene usage, clonotype sharing and MAIT/NKT TCR abundance, the analysis used the top 1000, 10 000 and 20 000 clonotypes per sample. After downsampling to 27 000 UMIs, diversity was calculated as the inverse Simpson index using the vegan R package. Paired Mann-Whitney U tests were applied to discordant twin pairs, with Benjamini-Hochberg correction for multiple testing. TCRdb reprocessed the raw reads; every CDR3 protein sequence is a single record, and DNA is not supplied. TCRdb assigned the V and J calls; the authors' analysis was not used. The sample's table lists a count of roughly 320,000 distinct CDR3 sequences. Roughly 5.3% of the sample comes from the top ten.

From each donor, a roughly 2.5 ml peripheral blood sample was collected into PAXgene tubes and stored at -80 degrees C. Without any T cell sorting, total RNA was extracted from whole blood using the PAXgene blood miRNA kit on an automated QIAcube. Peripheral blood from monozygotic twin pairs concordant or discordant for inflammatory bowel disease was subjected to deep TCRalpha and TCRbeta repertoire profiling with unique molecular barcoding. Smoking habits were recorded for all twin pairs, and individuals were classified as current, former or never smokers. The sequenced sample was blood. The chain was built from TRBV20-1 and TRBJ1-2; checking the TCRdb D call of TRBD1 is not possible without DNA. The receptor was isolated from a human donor with ulcerative colitis or Crohn's disease, or a healthy co-twin of an affected twin (not recorded which). The CDR3 corresponds to CSAGTVSNYGYTF.